This TCR beta chain was sequenced during a study of naive and memory T cell subsets. Notes on the study in general: Activation and differentiation may alter RNA-based TCR counts.

Ten or more counts support this clonotype. The antigen is undetermined. Germline V CDR1 and CDR2: SGHNT, YENEEA. V lost 1 base and J 10 bases, leaving 14 bases between the germline ends. The CDR3 is made up of 14 amino acids. An equimolar mix of two oligonucleotides served as the beta constant-region primer for TRBC1 and TRBC2. TCRdb re-derived calls from the UMI-ligation and nested PCR reads in MiXCR, one entry per CDR3 protein. Of around 27,000 distinct CDR3 sequences listed, around 11% are singletons. Sequenced material: effector memory CD4+ T cells from blood. Sample subset: effector memory, CD45RA- CD27-. This receptor was obtained from a human donor in good health. The chain is built from TRBV11-3 and TRBJ2-1; D ambiguous. In DNA, the CDR3 is TGTGCCAGCAGCTTAGGGGTAGCCGCTAGAGAGCAGTTCTTC. Protein product: CASSLGVAAREQFF.